This T cell receptor beta chain is drawn from a study of T cell changes during pregnancy in multiple sclerosis. This CDR3 region has 13 residues. The V segment lost 7 bases and the J segment 2 bases; nucleotides outside the gene matches: 4. CDR1 and CDR2 from the germline V gene are SQVTM and ANQGSEA. In this sample, this clone turned up once. Some clones are missing from TCRdb's copy, which holds only in-frame ones; the method was immunoSEQ multiplex PCR. The data contain around 84,000 clones, approximately 95% of them seen just once; the ten biggest clones take up about 0.94%. The clonotype originates from a female donor in good health, enrolled as a control in a pregnancy study. The genes are TRBV29-1 and TRBJ1-2; 10 bases match TRBD1. This sample comprised peripheral blood, obtained in the second trimester of pregnancy. The CDR3 reads CSGTGQGNYGYTF. In DNA form, the CDR3 reads TGCAGCGGTACGGGACAGGGGAACTATGGCTACACCTTC.